These 30 T cell receptor beta chains originate from one sample sequenced in a study of human T cells and chemical hapten exposure. The time point was: pre-sensitization, week 0. Treatment specified: therapeutic diphenylcyclopropenone sensitization with weekly scalp DPC. Using its own MiXCR run on the RACE reads, TCRdb lists one record per CDR3 protein. The data show 240,000 or so distinct CDR3 sequences, with about 9% seen just once and approximately 2.3% held by the top ten. This material consisted of whole blood, taken in connection with sensitization to the hapten diphenylcyclopropenone (DPC). The receptors stem from a woman aged 40 to 49 with alopecia areata. Some clones in this sample may be carry-over from other donors' samples.

This clonotype was seen many times. The rearrangement uses TRBV5-6 and TRBJ2-1; the match to TRBD2 covers 10 bases. Germline CDR1 and CDR2: SGHDT and YYEEEE. The CDR3 contains 15 residues. The V gene end was trimmed by 3 bases and the J gene end by 7 bases; junction bases not matched to a gene: 7. The CDR3 loop reads CASSYLAGVTNEQFF. In nucleotides, the CDR3 is TGTGCCAGCAGCTATCTAGCGGGAGTTACAAATGAGCAGTTCTTC.

The V gene is TRBV7-9, the J gene TRBJ1-5, with D perhaps TRBD1 (6 bases). The CDR3 has 14 residues. V shed 0 bases and J shed 10 bases, with 13 bases lying between them. Germline lookup yields CDR1 SEHNR and CDR2 FQNEAQ (reference sequence). CDR3 coding DNA: TGTGCCAGCAGCTTAGCGGGGACATGGTACCCCCAGCATTTT. It yields the protein CASSLAGTWYPQHF.

This clonotype was found a few times. This chain joins TRBV28 and TRBJ2-6; possible D gene TRBD2, 6 bases. The V gene lost 2 bases and the J gene lost 6 bases, with 8 bases spanning the gap. Germline assignment: CDR1 MDHEN and CDR2 SYDVKM. The CDR3 extends over 14 amino acids. DNA for the CDR3: TGTGCCAGCAGTTTAACACTAGCGGCCAACGTCCTGACTTTC. This translates into CASSLTLAANVLTF.

Regarding this clonotype: A much larger clone lies one base from this, so it may be a read error. The chain combines TRBV2 with TRBJ2-7; D gene ambiguous. Per germline, CDR1 SNHLY and CDR2 FYNNEI. This CDR3 is built from 11 residues. The V and J ends lost 6 bases and 2 bases respectively, with 5 bases between them. The chain's CDR3 is CASRQTYEQYF. The CDR3 coding sequence is TGTGCCAGCAGACAAACCTACGAGCAGTACTTC.

This clonotype was observed many times. The chain joins TRBV5-1 to TRBJ2-2; no clear D. Trimming stripped 0 bases from V and 5 bases from J, with 11 bases between. CDR1 is SGHRS, CDR2 YFSETQ, per germline. This CDR3 has 15 amino acids. The CDR3 bases are TGCGCCAGCAGCTTGGCCGGGCCCTCGACCGGGGAGCTGTTTTTT. It codes for CASSLAGPSTGELFF.

The CDR3 here is CASSSWRDRDRNEQFF. The CDR3 DNA reads as TGTGCCAGCAGTTCCTGGCGGGACAGGGATAGGAATGAGCAGTTCTTC. This sequence joins TRBV28 and TRBJ2-1; 9 bases match TRBD1. The CDR3 length is 16 residues. CDR1 is MDHEN and CDR2 is SYDVKM in the germline V gene. The J segment lost 7 bases and the V segment lost 4 bases, leaving 11 bases of the junction unmatched.

The chain carries TRBV7-8 and TRBJ1-5, with D possibly TRBD1 on 6 matching bases. The germline V gene has CDR1 SGHVS and CDR2 FQNEAQ. V was clipped by 1 base and J by 6 bases, with 13 bases between them. The CDR3 covers 15 residues. The CDR3 nucleotides read TGTGCCAGCAGCTTAGAGCCGACAGGTGGTCAGCCCCAGCATTTT. Amino acids: CASSLEPTGGQPQHF.

This clonotype appeared a few times. This chain connects TRBV14 to TRBJ2-4; weak D call: TRBD1 (6 bases). The CDR3 consists of 16 residues. From germline, CDR1 is SGHDN and CDR2 FVKESK. V lost 1 base, J lost 1 base, and 11 bases lay in between. CDR3 DNA sequence: TGTGCCAGCAGCCAAGGATCAGGGGTGGCCAAAAACATTCAGTACTTC. It specifies CASSQGSGVAKNIQYF.

This clonotype was seen only a few times. The chain recombines TRBV6-5 with TRBJ2-6; no reliable D call. The V end lost 2 bases, the J end lost 3 bases, and 5 bases lay between the germline ends. This CDR3 region has 14 residues. CDR1 is MNHEY and CDR2 is SVGAGI in the germline V gene. The CDR3 is CASSYGSGANVLTF. The CDR3 bases are TGTGCCAGCAGTTACGGTAGTGGGGCCAACGTCCTGACTTTC.

This clonotype was picked up a small number of times. The chain uses TRBV7-8 and TRBJ2-5, with D maybe TRBD2 (5 bases). The CDR3 loop spans 14 amino acids. Germline assignment: CDR1 SGHVS and CDR2 FQNEAQ. V lost 3 bases and J lost 5, with 13 bases in between. The CDR3 spells CASSFAGGSETQYF. The DNA for the CDR3 is TGTGCCAGCAGCTTTGCCGGCGGGTCGGAGACCCAGTACTTC.

This clonotype was seen a handful of times. The gene calls are TRBV19 and TRBJ1-5; D remains ambiguous. Germline V lookup: CDR1 LNHDA, CDR2 SQIVND (reference sequence). The V end lost 1 base, the J end lost 2 bases, and 0 bases lay between the germline ends. This CDR3 spans 12 amino acids. As DNA, the CDR3 is TGTGCCAGTAGTATAGGCAATCAGCCCCAGCATTTT. Protein: CASSIGNQPQHF.

V gene TRBV2 combines with J gene TRBJ2-1; 8 bases align to TRBD1. The junction had 4 bases not matched to a gene; V was cut back by 6 bases and J by 3 bases. CDR3 length: 14 residues. Germline CDR1 is SNHLY and CDR2 is FYNNEI. The CDR3 bases are TGTGCCAGCAGGGACAGGGAAGGCTACAATGAGCAGTTCTTC. It specifies CASRDREGYNEQFF.

In this sample, this clonotype turned up many times. V and J are TRBV28 and TRBJ2-5; D call uncertain. The germline V and J ends were trimmed by 6 bases and 5 bases, with 7 bases remaining between them. This CDR3 region has 11 residues. Germline CDR1 reads MDHEN; CDR2 reads SYDVKM. The CDR3 loop reads CASRVGETQYF. As DNA, the CDR3 is TGTGCCAGCAGGGTGGGGGAGACCCAGTACTTC.

The rearrangement joins TRBV12-3 or TRBV12-4 to TRBJ2-1; D remains unclear. CDR3 length: 15 amino acids. V was cut by 6 bases and J by 7 bases, with 19 bases left in between. The CDR3 sequence: CASSPRYMAENEQFF. DNA of the CDR3: TGTGCCAGCAGCCCCAGATATATGGCGGAGAATGAGCAGTTCTTC.

CDR3 in DNA: TGTGCCAGCACCCTGCCGGGGACGACAGGTGGCTACACCTTC. Protein: CASTLPGTTGGYTF. This sequence joins TRBV12-3 or TRBV12-4 and TRBJ1-2; a weak D match, TRBD1 (6 bases). The CDR3 is 14 amino acids. V was cut by 7 bases and J by 7 bases, with 19 bases left in between.

In its sample, this clonotype was seen many times. The chain couples TRBV28 to TRBJ1-3; weak D call: TRBD1 (6 bases). Germline V gene lookup returns CDR1 MDHEN and CDR2 SYDVKM. Between the trimmed V and J ends, which lost 2 bases and 4 bases, there was a span of 9 bases. The CDR3 spans 14 residues. This chain's CDR3 is CASSLDRGGNTIYF. In DNA, the CDR3 is TGTGCCAGCAGTTTAGATAGGGGGGGAAACACCATATATTTT.

This clonotype was seen a handful of times. The rearrangement links TRBV29-1 to TRBJ2-5, with 9 positions matching TRBD2. Losses at the gene ends were 4 bases for V and 2 bases for J; bases not matched to a gene: 8. Germline CDR1 and CDR2: SQVTM and ANQGSEA. The CDR3 loop spans 15 amino acids. CDR3 sequence: CSVGKGTSSQETQYF. DNA for the CDR3: TGCAGCGTTGGCAAGGGGACTAGCAGTCAAGAGACCCAGTACTTC.

This clonotype showed up just a few times. This chain uses TRBV7-2 with TRBJ2-1, with D unresolved. V was shortened by 5 bases and J by 7 bases, with 9 bases between the two germline ends. This CDR3 is 12 amino acids long. Germline lookup yields CDR1 SGHTA and CDR2 FQGNSA. The CDR3 nucleotides are TGTGCCAGCAGCCCCCACGGGAATGAGCAGTTCTTC. This gives the protein CASSPHGNEQFF.

This clonotype has a handful of counts. The rearrangement joins TRBV6-1 to TRBJ1-3; 7 positions match TRBD1. The CDR3 runs 15 residues. V shed 3 bases, J shed 2 bases, and the junction held 4 bases outside the gene matches. Germline CDR1 MNHNS, CDR2 SASEGT. CDR3 in amino acids: CASSDLTGPGNTIYF. The CDR3 DNA reads TGTGCCAGCAGTGACCTGACAGGGCCTGGAAACACCATATATTTT.

The rearrangement uses TRBV20-1 and TRBJ2-1; 8 bases match TRBD2. The CDR3 sequence is 15 residues long. CDR1 DFQATT and CDR2 SNEGSKA come from the germline V gene (reference sequence). V lost 1 base and J lost 2; bases outside the gene matches: 4. This CDR3 is CSARGLALTYNEQFF. CDR3 nucleotide sequence: TGCAGTGCTAGAGGACTAGCGCTGACCTACAATGAGCAGTTCTTC.

This clonotype was seen only a few times. The V and J genes are TRBV12-3 or TRBV12-4 and TRBJ2-2, with a possible D match to TRBD2 (6 bases). Trimming took off 2 bases at V and 0 bases at J, with 13 bases between the two ends. The CDR3 consists of 17 residues. DNA of the CDR3: TGTGCCAGCAGTTTATCCGGAGGGACTCCGAACACCGGGGAGCTGTTTTTT. Its translation: CASSLSGGTPNTGELFF.

This clonotype appeared many times. This rearrangement joins TRBV9 to TRBJ1-3; D not certain. Trimming removed 0 bases from V and 7 bases from J, with 8 bases in between. Germline V CDR1 and CDR2: SGDLS, YYNGEE. The CDR3 contains 13 residues. The CDR3: CASSVGIGNTIYF. As DNA, the CDR3 is TGTGCCAGCAGCGTAGGCATCGGCAACACCATATATTTT. Combining the CDR3 with reference TRBV9 and TRBJ1-3 gives the whole variable domain DSGVTQTPKHLITATGQRVTLRCSPRSGDLSVYWYQQSLDQGLQFLIQYYNGEERAKGNILERFSAQQFPDLHSELNLSSLELGDSALYFCASSVGIGNTIYFGEGSWLTVV.

The rearrangement links TRBV12-3 or TRBV12-4 to TRBJ1-6; D might be TRBD1 (5 bases). This CDR3 contains 16 residues. Deletions cut 6 bases from V and 7 bases from J, with 19 bases between. The CDR3 loop reads CASSPPGGGGNSPLHF. CDR3 coding DNA: TGTGCCAGCAGCCCACCGGGGGGGGGAGGCAATTCACCCCTCCACTTT.

This clonotype was picked up many times. This rearrangement joins TRBV20-1 to TRBJ1-5; TRBD1 matches 10 bases. CDR3 size: 16 residues. The trim removed 3 bases at V and 0 bases at J, leaving 5 bases unmatched. Germline V gene data show CDR1 as DFQATT and CDR2 as SNEGSKA (reference sequence). The chain's CDR3 is CSASRRQGASNQPQHF. The CDR3 DNA sequence: TGCAGTGCTAGCCGGCGACAGGGGGCTAGCAATCAGCCCCAGCATTTT.

This clonotype was seen ten or more times. The chain joins TRBV2 to TRBJ2-3; 7 bases fit TRBD2. The CDR3 length is 14 residues. Germline-derived CDR1 and CDR2 are SNHLY and FYNNEI. The junction had 7 bases not matched to a gene; V was cut back by 8 bases and J by 2 bases. The CDR3 DNA follows: TGTGCCAGCGGGGGGGGACGGGTCACAGATACGCAGTATTTT. This codes for CASGGGRVTDTQYF.

The sample holds a few counts of this clonotype. CDR3 residues: CSAHVGSSGNTIYF. DNA for the CDR3: TGCAGTGCTCACGTGGGGAGCTCTGGAAACACCATATATTTT. The rearrangement uses TRBV20-1 and TRBJ1-3, with no clear D. Looked up from germline, CDR1 is DFQATT and CDR2 is SNEGSKA (reference sequence). V was trimmed by 5 bases and J by 0 bases, leaving 11 bases between them. The length of the CDR3 is 14 residues.

This chain uses TRBV12-3 or TRBV12-4 with TRBJ2-2; a possible D gene is TRBD2 (6 bases). CDR3 length equals 12 residues. V lost 8 bases and J 4 bases, leaving 8 bases between the germline ends. CDR3 amino acids: CASGGTTGELFF. The DNA for the CDR3 is TGTGCCAGCGGGGGGACCACCGGGGAGCTGTTTTTT.

The chain recombines TRBV5-1 with TRBJ2-2; the match to TRBD2 covers 8 bases. CDR1 and CDR2 from the germline V gene are SGHRS and YFSETQ. This CDR3 is 15 amino acids long. The junction had 10 bases not matched to a gene; V was cut back by 7 bases and J by 5 bases. DNA for the CDR3: TGCGCCAGCGCCACGGCTACGGGAGGGACCGGGGAGCTGTTTTTT. Its translation is CASATATGGTGELFF.

V usage is TRBV28 and J usage is TRBJ1-1; 8 positions agree with TRBD1. The V gene end was trimmed by 7 bases and the J gene end by 0 bases; junction bases not matched to a gene: 7. The CDR3 consists of 15 residues. CDR1 and CDR2 (germline): MDHEN, SYDVKM. The CDR3 DNA sequence: TGTGCCAGCATCGGACAGGGATGGGTGAACACTGAAGCTTTCTTT. Translating gives CASIGQGWVNTEAFF.

The gene calls are TRBV2 and TRBJ2-7; 7 positions match TRBD2. Unmatched junction bases numbered 4, after V lost 1 base and J lost 1 base. The CDR3 is made up of 15 amino acids. The germline V gene encodes CDR1 SNHLY and CDR2 FYNNEI. CDR3 protein: CASSEGAGRSYEQYF. CDR3 nucleotides: TGTGCCAGCAGTGAAGGAGCGGGGCGTTCCTACGAGCAGTACTTC.